The 25 T cell receptor beta chains presented below share a single source sample, sequenced in a study of identical twins. TCRdb recomputed calls from the 5' RACE reads with MiXCR, one row per CDR3 protein. Here the sample spans some 1,700,000 distinct CDR3 sequences, more than 30% being singletons. The source material was cord blood. The receptors originated from a newborn girl in good health.

The genes are TRBV20-1 and TRBJ1-3; D ambiguous. Trimming removed 0 bases from V and 4 bases from J, with 1 base in between. CDR3 length: 11 residues. Per germline, CDR1 DFQATT and CDR2 SNEGSKA (reference sequence). The DNA for the CDR3 is TGCAGTGCTAGAGACGGAAACACCATATATTTT. It yields the protein CSARDGNTIYF.

The chain combines TRBV4-2 with TRBJ2-5, with a tentative D call TRBD2 (6 bases). The J call could be wrong; TRBJ2-1 is a better fit for the DNA end. CDR1 and CDR2 from the germline V gene are LGHNA and YNFKEQ. The CDR3 covers 15 residues. CDR3 protein: CASSQGSGDVETQFF. DNA of the CDR3: TGTGCCAGCAGCCAAGGTTCGGGGGACGTCGAGACCCAGTTCTTC.

The count of this clonotype is one. One junction end does not reproduce the germline sequence, and a read error may be involved. The chain joins TRBV2 to TRBJ1-6; weak D call: TRBD1 (6 bases). Germline V gene sequence: CDR1 SNHLY, CDR2 FYNNEI. The CDR3 sequence is 15 residues long. The CDR3 bases are TGTGCCGGCAGTCGGGCCGACACAGGGAATTCACCCCTCCACTTT. Amino acids: CAGSRADTGNSPLHF.

The CDR3 here is CASSLRDIKTQYF. The CDR3, as DNA: TGTGCCAGCAGCCTCCGGGACATCAAAACCCAGTACTTC. The genes are TRBV7-9 and TRBJ2-7; D is possibly TRBD1 (6 bases). Germline V gives CDR1 SEHNR, CDR2 FQNEAQ (reference sequence). V lost 5 bases to trimming and J lost 10 bases, with 18 bases between them. The CDR3 totals 13 residues.

The chain combines TRBV20-1 with TRBJ2-1; 12 bases agree with TRBD2. The V and J ends lost 1 base and 8 bases, in that order; junction bases with no gene match: 9. Germline lookup yields CDR1 DFQATT and CDR2 SNEGSKA (reference sequence). The CDR3 has 16 amino acids. The CDR3 DNA reads as TGCAGTGCTAGAGTTTTCGGACTAGCGGGGTTGGATGAGCAGTTCTTC. This translates into CSARVFGLAGLDEQFF.

This chain links TRBV15 with TRBJ2-3, with 7 bases fitting TRBD1. Germline CDR1 and CDR2: LNHNV and YYDKDF (reference sequence). This CDR3 is built from 16 residues. V dropped 0 bases and J dropped 0; count of bases not matched to a gene: 3. The CDR3 loop is CATSRDGTASTDTQYF. The CDR3 DNA sequence: TGTGCCACCAGCAGAGATGGGACAGCAAGCACAGATACGCAGTATTTT.

This clonotype was picked up a small number of times. Written as DNA, the CDR3 is TGTGCCAGCAGCCGATATTCTGGCGGGGTGATCAATGAGCAGTTCTTC. Translation gives CASSRYSGGVINEQFF. The chain recombines TRBV7-9 with TRBJ2-1, with D perhaps matching TRBD2 (6 bases). The CDR3 spans 16 residues. Germline V gene sequence: CDR1 SEHNR, CDR2 FQNEAQ (reference sequence). V was clipped by 5 bases and J by 6 bases, with 20 bases between them.

The rearrangement joins TRBV19 to TRBJ2-1, with TRBD1 matching 8 bases. The germline CDR1 and CDR2 sequences are LNHDA and SQIVND (reference sequence). The V and J ends lost 6 bases and 7 bases, in that order; junction bases with no gene match: 11. This CDR3 contains 15 residues. The CDR3 spells CASRDRDRNLNEQFF. In DNA form, the CDR3 reads TGTGCCAGTAGGGACAGGGATCGAAACCTAAATGAGCAGTTCTTC.

The V and J genes are TRBV2 and TRBJ2-7, with D hard to call. CDR1 SNHLY and CDR2 FYNNEI come from the germline V gene. V dropped 2 bases and J dropped 0 bases, with 11 bases sitting between them. This CDR3 is built from 15 residues. Written as DNA, the CDR3 is TGTGCCAGCAGTGAAAGTAAGGTCATCTCCTACGAGCAGTACTTC. It is translated as CASSESKVISYEQYF.

J is TRBJ2-3 and V is TRBV5-1, with D perhaps matching TRBD2 (7 bases). Germline V gene lookup returns CDR1 SGHRS and CDR2 YFSETQ. Trimming took off 2 bases at V and 2 bases at J, with 15 bases between the two ends. The CDR3 has 16 amino acids. The CDR3 sequence: CASSFRAGAYTDTQYF. CDR3 coding DNA: TGCGCCAGCAGCTTCCGCGCGGGGGCGTACACAGATACGCAGTATTTT.

This clonotype was seen only a few times. This chain joins TRBV29-1 and TRBJ2-3; perhaps TRBD1 as D (6 bases). Trimming shortened V by 6 bases and J by 0 bases, and 13 bases separated the two germline ends. Looked up from germline, CDR1 is SQVTM and CDR2 is ANQGSEA. The CDR3 totals 14 residues. The CDR3 spells CSVGTPYSTDTQYF. Here the CDR3 DNA reads TGCAGCGTCGGGACACCCTATAGCACAGATACGCAGTATTTT.

In its sample, this clonotype was seen a few times. The chain links TRBV5-1 to TRBJ2-1, with D possibly matching TRBD1 (5 bases). Trimming took 7 bases from V and 5 from J, leaving 19 bases between them. The germline CDR1 and CDR2 sequences are SGHRS and YFSETQ. This CDR3 is built from 15 residues. The CDR3 spells CASQEPVGPNNEQFF. The CDR3 region has the DNA TGCGCCAGCCAGGAGCCCGTGGGGCCTAACAATGAGCAGTTCTTC.

The rearrangement links TRBV2 to TRBJ2-7; D ambiguous. CDR1 and CDR2 from the germline V gene are SNHLY and FYNNEI. The CDR3 extends over 13 amino acids. V dropped 10 bases and J dropped 3 bases, with 16 bases sitting between them. DNA for the CDR3: TGTGCCATCTCCGACCGTACGATCTACGAGCAGTACTTC. It encodes CAISDRTIYEQYF.

CDR3 sequence: CASVPEVRGGNTEAFF. The CDR3 nucleotides are TGTGCCAGCGTGCCGGAGGTCAGGGGGGGAAACACTGAAGCTTTCTTT. This rearrangement joins TRBV9 to TRBJ1-1; 7 nucleotides align to TRBD1. Trimming at V came to 7 bases and at J to 2 bases, leaving 14 bases not matched to a gene. Germline CDR1 and CDR2: SGDLS and YYNGEE. The CDR3 is 16 amino acids.

The chain links TRBV6-4 to TRBJ2-7, with TRBD1 as a possible D gene (6 bases). Trimming cost V 11 bases and J 1 base, with 18 bases left between them. Germline-derived CDR1 and CDR2 are MRHNA and SNTAGT. The CDR3 loop spans 14 amino acids. The CDR3 here is CAAGPGALSYEQYF. CDR3 nucleotides: TGTGCCGCCGGGCCAGGGGCCCTTTCCTACGAGCAGTACTTC.

This chain connects TRBV10-3 to TRBJ2-1; possible D gene TRBD2, 6 bases. The CDR3 loop spans 14 amino acids. Germline CDR1 is ENHRY and CDR2 is SYGVKD. V was cut by 6 bases and J by 3 bases, with 12 bases left in between. CDR3 nucleotide sequence: TGTGCCATCAGGGGGACTCACCTCTACAATGAGCAGTTCTTC. It codes for CAIRGTHLYNEQFF.

Details on this clonotype: Germline is not matched at one junction end, which may reflect a read error. The chain uses TRBV20-1 and TRBJ2-5; 7 bases match TRBD2. This CDR3 spans 14 amino acids. Per the germline V gene, CDR1 is DFQATT and CDR2 is SNEGSKA (reference sequence). The CDR3 sequence: CTARDPTSVLAQYF. DNA of the CDR3: TGCACTGCTAGAGATCCCACTAGCGTCTTGGCGCAGTACTTC.

This clonotype was recorded a few times. The V and J genes are TRBV4-2 and TRBJ2-7; D uncertain. This CDR3 is built from 15 residues. Trimming stripped 0 bases from V and 2 bases from J, with 11 bases between. Germline V gives CDR1 LGHNA, CDR2 YNFKEQ. CDR3 residues: CASSQERWATYEQYF. The CDR3 nucleotides are TGTGCCAGCAGCCAAGAGAGGTGGGCGACCTACGAGCAGTACTTC.

CDR3 sequence reads: CASNYATGAEKLFF. The CDR3 coding sequence is TGTGCCAGCAACTACGCGACAGGGGCCGAAAAACTGTTTTTT. The chain recombines TRBV6-6 with TRBJ1-4; TRBD1 agrees at 8 bases. Germline CDR1 reads MNHNY; CDR2 reads SVGAGI (reference sequence). This CDR3 is built from 14 residues. The V gene end was trimmed by 7 bases and the J gene end by 8 bases; junction bases not matched to a gene: 9.

The chain combines TRBV12-3 or TRBV12-4 with TRBJ1-1; tentatively, D is TRBD1 (6 bases). This CDR3 has 16 amino acids. Trimming removed 4 bases from V and 1 base from J, with 16 bases in between. CDR3: CASSYGTLNWNTEAFF. Written as DNA, the CDR3 is TGTGCCAGCAGTTACGGGACACTGAATTGGAACACTGAAGCTTTCTTT.

This clonotype was detected a few times. This chain connects TRBV7-9 to TRBJ1-1; possible D gene TRBD1, 5 bases. Germline values: CDR1 SEHNR, CDR2 FQNEAQ (reference sequence). Between the trimmed V and J ends, which lost 5 bases and 2 bases, there was a span of 15 bases. The CDR3 runs to 15 residues. Here the CDR3 DNA reads TGTGCCAGCAGCGCGCTCGGCAGGGTTAACACTGAAGCTTTCTTT. As protein: CASSALGRVNTEAFF.

The J gene is TRBJ2-6, the V gene TRBV6-5; a weak D match, TRBD1 (6 bases). Germline CDR1 reads MNHEY; CDR2 reads SVGAGI. The CDR3 covers 20 residues. The ends were cut back, 2 bases at V and 0 bases at J, with 20 bases in the middle. The CDR3, as DNA: TGTGCCAGCAGTTACGCCCAGGGCAGGGGAAGGGCCTCTGGGGCCAACGTCCTGACTTTC. This encodes CASSYAQGRGRASGANVLTF.

V and J are TRBV27 and TRBJ2-7, with D maybe TRBD2 (5 bases). CDR1 is MNHEY, CDR2 SMNVEV, per germline (reference sequence). The CDR3 is 18 residues long. Trimming left V 0 bases short and J 7 bases short, with 25 bases between. CDR3 loop: CASSLSRTRGSSYNEQYF. The CDR3 DNA sequence: TGTGCCAGCAGTTTATCCAGGACCCGGGGTAGCTCCTACAATGAGCAGTACTTC.

The chain links TRBV6-1 to TRBJ2-3; D not resolved. Trimming cost V 4 bases and J 11 bases, with 16 bases left between them. Germline CDR1 and CDR2: MNHNS and SASEGT. The CDR3 consists of 13 residues. CDR3 nucleotide sequence: TGTGCCAGCAGTGCGGGCGGCCCCTCAGAGCAGTATTTT. Translated, it gives CASSAGGPSEQYF.

In its sample, this clonotype was seen a few times. The rearrangement uses TRBV6-2 or TRBV6-3 and TRBJ2-1; TRBD2 aligns across 7 bases. The V gene end was trimmed by 6 bases and the J gene end by 8 bases; junction bases not matched to a gene: 13. CDR1 MNHEY and CDR2 SVGEGT come from the germline V gene. This CDR3 contains 15 residues. This CDR3 is CASSKREKRADEQFF. The CDR3 nucleotides read TGTGCCAGCAGCAAGCGGGAAAAACGTGCTGATGAGCAGTTCTTC.